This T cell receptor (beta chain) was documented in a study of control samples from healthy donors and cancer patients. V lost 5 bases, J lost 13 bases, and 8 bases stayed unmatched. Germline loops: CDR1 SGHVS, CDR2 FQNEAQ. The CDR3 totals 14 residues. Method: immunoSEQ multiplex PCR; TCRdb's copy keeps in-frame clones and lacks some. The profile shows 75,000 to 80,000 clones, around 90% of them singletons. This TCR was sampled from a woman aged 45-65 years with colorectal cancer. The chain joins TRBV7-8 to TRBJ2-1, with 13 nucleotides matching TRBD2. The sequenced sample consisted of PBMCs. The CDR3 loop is CASSPPGTSGTQFF. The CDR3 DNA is TGTGCCAGCAGCCCGCCCGGGACTAGCGGGACCCAGTTCTTC.